The sequence of this T cell receptor (beta chain) was determined in a study of blood T cells in healthy people across ages. Findings of the study overall: Getting older went along with TCR beta diversity per million T cells dropping roughly linearly. Estimates drawn from one million T cells were deemed to understate diversity. CMV infection status of these donors was not known. Both higher diversity and more naive CD4+ cells marked long-lived donors when set against aged donors.

Sample-barcoded 5' priming and a J-beta primer mix drove a second PCR of about 7 to 11 cycles. TCRdb reanalysed the 5' RACE reads using MiXCR and keeps one entry per CDR3 protein. Among around 1,500,000 distinct CDR3 sequences, around two fifths were seen once, and the ten largest hold 7% to 9%. As regards this clonotype: Its antigen is not known.

The CDR3 runs to 19 residues. V was clipped by 4 bases and J by 3 bases, with 28 bases between them. Germline CDR1 SGDLS, CDR2 YYNGEE. The sequence was obtained from a woman under 30 in good health. V usage is TRBV9 and J usage is TRBJ1-1, with D possibly matching TRBD1 (6 bases). Sequencing used blood. The CDR3 is CASSLSDKGPRQGYTEAFF. The CDR3 bases are TGTGCCAGCAGCCTTTCCGATAAAGGGCCTCGGCAGGGGTACACTGAAGCTTTCTTT.